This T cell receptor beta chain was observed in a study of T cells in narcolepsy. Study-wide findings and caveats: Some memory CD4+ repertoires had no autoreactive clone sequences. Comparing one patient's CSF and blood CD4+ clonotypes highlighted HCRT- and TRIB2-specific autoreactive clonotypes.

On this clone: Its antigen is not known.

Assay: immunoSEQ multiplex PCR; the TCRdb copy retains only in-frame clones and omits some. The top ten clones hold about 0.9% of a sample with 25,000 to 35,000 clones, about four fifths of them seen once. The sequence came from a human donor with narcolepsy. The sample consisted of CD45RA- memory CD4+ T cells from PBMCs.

The CDR3: CASSVGHTNTGELFF. Here the CDR3 DNA reads TGTGCCAGCAGCGTAGGTCACACGAACACCGGGGAGCTGTTTTTT. This rearrangement joins TRBV9 to TRBJ2-2; D is undetermined. The CDR3 consists of 15 residues. Germline CDR1 and CDR2: SGDLS and YYNGEE. V lost 0 bases and J lost 0, with 6 bases in between.